This T cell receptor (beta chain) was recorded in a study of a mutant IDH1 vaccine in newly diagnosed glioma. Time point denoted: week 47, end of study. What each vaccine dose contained was 300 ug of mutant IDH1 20-mer peptide, accompanied by topical imiquimod. Germline V gives CDR1 SGDLS, CDR2 YYNGEE. The CDR3 runs 13 residues. V was pared by 0 bases and J by 1 base, with 4 bases between. The repertoire was sequenced with immunoSEQ multiplex PCR; TCRdb's copy has only in-frame clones and lacks some. The table lists tens of thousands of clones, roughly 82% of them singletons. The table lists this clone with a few counts. Antigen specificity is unknown.

This chain connects TRBV9 to TRBJ1-1; D not certain. The specimen was PBMCs, collected from a glioma patient whose treatment included an IDH1 peptide vaccine. The origin of this receptor is a young man with glioma. Some clones in this sample may be carry-over from other donors' samples. CDR3 in DNA: TGTGCCAGCAGCGTAGCAGCGAACACTGAAGCTTTCTTT. Amino acids: CASSVAANTEAFF.